This T cell receptor beta chain was identified in a study of identical twins. One entry per CDR3 protein results from TCRdb running MiXCR on the 5' RACE reads. Among approximately 500,000 distinct CDR3 sequences, 20% to 25% were seen once, and the ten largest hold 2.9%. CDR1 is SGHRS and CDR2 is YFSETQ in the germline V gene. This CDR3 contains 16 residues. The V and J ends lost 4 bases and 7 bases, in that order; junction bases with no gene match: 11. This clonotype came up a few times. This same sample was also part of a study on T cells expressing NK-cell markers.

The genes are TRBV5-1 and TRBJ2-1; 10 bases match TRBD2. The TCR was taken from a woman younger than 35 in good health. Source material: CD4+ T cells sorted from blood. CDR3 loop: CASSLAPLAGVNEQFF. The CDR3 DNA reads as TGCGCCAGCAGCCTGGCCCCGCTAGCGGGGGTTAATGAGCAGTTCTTC. Supplemented by reference TRBV5-1 and TRBJ2-1, the full variable domain reads KAGVTQTPRYLIKTRGQQVTLSCSPISGHRSVSWYQQTPGQGLQFLFEYFSETQRNKGNFPGRFSGRQFSNSRSEMNVSTLELGDSALYLCASSLAPLAGVNEQFFGPGTRLTVL.